The TCR beta chain described here comes from a study of shared T cell receptors in the human thymus. Libraries were prepared by immunoSEQ multiplex PCR; TCRdb keeps only in-frame clonotypes and omits some of them. The table shows hundreds of thousands of clones, with approximately 87% occurring only once. Per the germline V gene, CDR1 is SGHDT and CDR2 is YYEEEE. The CDR3 runs to 15 residues. Losses at the gene ends were 4 bases for V and 4 bases for J; bases not matched to a gene: 7. This same sample was also taken into another study, of human thymus T cells. As that report states: Related research reported highly overlapping thymic repertoires among unrelated individuals.

V gene TRBV5-6 combines with J gene TRBJ2-1; 8 positions agree with TRBD1. The sequence derives from a boy younger than two with a congenital heart defect. The sample taken for sequencing was thymocytes. The CDR3 loop reads CASSEYRGKYNEQFF. As DNA, the CDR3 is TGTGCCAGCAGCGAGTACAGGGGGAAGTACAATGAGCAGTTCTTC.